This T cell receptor beta chain was sequenced for a study of neurological immune-mediated disorders. Notes on the study in general: There were no CDR3 amino acid sequences shared by expanded clones across subjects, a result suggesting private repertoires in all groups. HTLV-1-associated myelopathy had the most TCR clonal expansion, while multiple sclerosis had the least, a level that fell below healthy controls.

This CDR3 region has 16 residues. Looked up from germline, CDR1 is SGHTA and CDR2 is FQGTGA. J was trimmed by 0 bases and V by 5 bases; bases with no gene match: 5. Time point meaning: longitudinal time-point 1 (baseline). The study used blood bank volunteers in Maryland, USA, as healthy controls. A 10-nucleotide random UMI tagged transcripts in template-switch 5'RACE cDNA synthesis. From the 5' RACE reads, TCRdb called clonotypes with MiXCR, one entry per CDR3 protein. This table has 60,000 to 90,000 distinct CDR3 sequences, about 9.4% appearing once. This clonotype has a count of ten or more. Its antigen is as yet unknown.

J is TRBJ2-1 and V is TRBV7-3; 9 bases fit TRBD2. Sequenced: PBMCs. This TCR was recovered from a man younger than 45 in good health. This chain's CDR3 is CASSTLSGSSYNEQFF. The CDR3 DNA follows: TGTGCCAGCAGCACCCTTAGCGGGAGCTCCTACAATGAGCAGTTCTTC.